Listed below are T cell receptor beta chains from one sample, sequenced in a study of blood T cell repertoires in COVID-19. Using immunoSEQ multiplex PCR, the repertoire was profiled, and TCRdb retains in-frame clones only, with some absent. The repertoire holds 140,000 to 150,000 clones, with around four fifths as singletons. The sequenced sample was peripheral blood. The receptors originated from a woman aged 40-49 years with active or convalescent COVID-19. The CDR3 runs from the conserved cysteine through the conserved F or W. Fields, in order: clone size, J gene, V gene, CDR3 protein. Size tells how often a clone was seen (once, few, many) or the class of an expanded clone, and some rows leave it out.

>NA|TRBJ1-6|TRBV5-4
CASSLDQGANNSPLHF
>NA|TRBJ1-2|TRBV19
CASRRQGAGDGYTF
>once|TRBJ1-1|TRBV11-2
CASSGGTGNTEAFF
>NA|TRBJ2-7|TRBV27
CASSLYGTLSSYEQYF
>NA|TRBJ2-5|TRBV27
CASSLFGVKTYQETQYF
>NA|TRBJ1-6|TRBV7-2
CASSLGWGGVTYNSPLHF
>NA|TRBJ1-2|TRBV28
CASRPNRVGYTF
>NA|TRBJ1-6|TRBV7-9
CASSFKAPGGVYSNSPLHF
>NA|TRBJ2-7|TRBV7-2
CASSLPPTSPYEQYF
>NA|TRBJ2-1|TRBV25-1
CASSATKGQGFNNEQFF
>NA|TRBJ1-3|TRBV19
CASSIDAESGNTIYF
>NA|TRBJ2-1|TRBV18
CASSRQQGASYNEQFF
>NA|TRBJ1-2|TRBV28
CASSLPFTNYGYTF
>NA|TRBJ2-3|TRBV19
CATPRQGLFSDTQYF
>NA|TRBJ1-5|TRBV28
CASSPNAGTQNQPQHF
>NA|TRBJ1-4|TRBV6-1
CASSDDRGWRREKLFF
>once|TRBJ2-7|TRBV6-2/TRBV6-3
CASSYHRAGYEQYF
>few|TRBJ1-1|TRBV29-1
CSFSGGRNTEAFF
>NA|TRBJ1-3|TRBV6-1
CASSEESWGQGPGNTIYF
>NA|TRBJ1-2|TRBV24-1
CATNSGTVNYGYTF
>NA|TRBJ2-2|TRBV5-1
CASSEDNPNTGELFF
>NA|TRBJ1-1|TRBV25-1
CASSETSGRAFF
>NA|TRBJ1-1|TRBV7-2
CASSHDLGDTEAFF
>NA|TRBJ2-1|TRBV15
CATRETEYNEQFF
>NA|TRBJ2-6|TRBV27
CASSTRDRGPGANVLTF
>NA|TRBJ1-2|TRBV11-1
CASSRGQNYGYTF
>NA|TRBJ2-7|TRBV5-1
CASSSRQGKSYEQYF
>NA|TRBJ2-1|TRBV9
CASSVSSGNYNEQFF